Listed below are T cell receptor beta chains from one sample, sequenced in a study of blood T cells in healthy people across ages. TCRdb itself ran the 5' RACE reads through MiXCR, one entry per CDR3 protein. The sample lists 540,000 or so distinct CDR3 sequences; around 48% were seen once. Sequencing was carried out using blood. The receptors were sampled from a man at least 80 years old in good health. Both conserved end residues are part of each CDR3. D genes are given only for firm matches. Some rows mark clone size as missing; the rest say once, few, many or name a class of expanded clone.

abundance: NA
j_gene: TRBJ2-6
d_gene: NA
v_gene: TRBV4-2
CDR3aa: CASSQYEGTGSGANVLTF
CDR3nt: TGTGCCAGCAGCCAATACGAGGGGACGGGCTCTGGGGCCAACGTCCTGACTTTC

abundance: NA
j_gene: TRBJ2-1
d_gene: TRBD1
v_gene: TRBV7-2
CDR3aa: CASSLMGTGFNNEQFF
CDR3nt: TGTGCCAGCAGCTTAATGGGGACAGGGTTCAACAATGAGCAGTTCTTC

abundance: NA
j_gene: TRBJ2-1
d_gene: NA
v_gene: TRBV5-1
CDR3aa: CASSFPTGPSSYNEQFF
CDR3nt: TGCGCCAGCAGCTTCCCGACAGGACCCTCCTCCTACAATGAGCAGTTCTTC

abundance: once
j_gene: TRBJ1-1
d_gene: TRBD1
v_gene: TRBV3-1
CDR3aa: CASSHLRDSKAFF
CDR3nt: TGTGCCAGCAGCCACCTAAGGGACAGCAAAGCTTTCTTT

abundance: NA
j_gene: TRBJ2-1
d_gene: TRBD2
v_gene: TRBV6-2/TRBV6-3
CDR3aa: CASRKLAGEAYNEQFF
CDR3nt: TGTGCCAGCAGGAAACTAGCGGGAGAAGCCTACAATGAGCAGTTCTTC

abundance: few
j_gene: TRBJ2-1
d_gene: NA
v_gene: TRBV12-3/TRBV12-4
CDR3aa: CASSFSLGEQFF
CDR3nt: TGTGCCAGCAGTTTTTCTCTGGGAGAGCAGTTCTTC

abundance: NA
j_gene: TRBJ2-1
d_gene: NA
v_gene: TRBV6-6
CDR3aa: CASSYRLDQGSEQFF
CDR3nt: TGTGCCAGCAGTTACAGGCTAGATCAGGGCTCCGAGCAGTTCTTC

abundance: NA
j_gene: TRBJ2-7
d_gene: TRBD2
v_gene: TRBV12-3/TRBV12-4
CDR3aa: CASNVAGDNEQYF
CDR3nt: TGTGCCAGCAATGTAGCGGGGGACAATGAGCAGTACTTC

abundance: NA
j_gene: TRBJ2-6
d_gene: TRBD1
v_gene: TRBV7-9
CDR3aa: CASSSFRDRGSPGANVLTF
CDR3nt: TGTGCCAGCAGCTCCTTTCGCGACAGGGGCTCGCCTGGGGCCAACGTCCTGACTTTC

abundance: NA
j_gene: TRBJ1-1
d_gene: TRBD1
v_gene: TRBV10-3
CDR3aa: CAINPGQGGNTEAFF
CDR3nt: TGTGCCATCAACCCGGGACAGGGAGGGAACACTGAAGCTTTCTTT